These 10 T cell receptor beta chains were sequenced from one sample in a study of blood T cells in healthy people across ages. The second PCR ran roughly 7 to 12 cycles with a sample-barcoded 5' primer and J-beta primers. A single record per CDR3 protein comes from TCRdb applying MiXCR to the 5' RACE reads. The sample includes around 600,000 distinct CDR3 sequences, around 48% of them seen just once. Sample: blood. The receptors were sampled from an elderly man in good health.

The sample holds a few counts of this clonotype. This CDR3 reads CASSQGKGAYEQYF. CDR3 sequence (DNA): TGCGCCAGCAGCCAAGGCAAGGGGGCCTACGAGCAGTACTTC. V and J are TRBV4-3 and TRBJ2-7; tentatively, D is TRBD1 (6 bases). Per germline, CDR1 LGHNA and CDR2 YSLEER. The CDR3 contains 14 residues. V lost 1 base and J 2 bases, leaving 9 bases between the germline ends.

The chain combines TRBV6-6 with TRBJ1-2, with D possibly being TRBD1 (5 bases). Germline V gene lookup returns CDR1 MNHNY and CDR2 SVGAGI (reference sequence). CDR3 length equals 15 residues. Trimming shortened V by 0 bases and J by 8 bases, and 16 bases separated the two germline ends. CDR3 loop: CASSYSRSGARGYTF. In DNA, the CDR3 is TGTGCCAGCAGTTACTCAAGATCCGGGGCACGGGGCTACACCTTC.

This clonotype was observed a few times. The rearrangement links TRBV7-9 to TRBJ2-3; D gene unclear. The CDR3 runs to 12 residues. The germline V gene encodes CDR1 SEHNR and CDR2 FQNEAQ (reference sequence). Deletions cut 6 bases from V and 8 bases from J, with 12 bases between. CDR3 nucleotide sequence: TGTGCCAGCAGTCTGGAGTTAGGTACGCAGTATTTT. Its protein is CASSLELGTQYF.

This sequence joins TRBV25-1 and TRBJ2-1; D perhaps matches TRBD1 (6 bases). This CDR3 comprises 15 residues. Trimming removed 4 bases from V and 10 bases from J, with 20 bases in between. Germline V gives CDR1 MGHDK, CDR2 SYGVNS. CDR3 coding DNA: TGTGCCAGCAGTGCCCGTGGGGAGACAGGCCCCGAGCAGTTCTTC. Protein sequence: CASSARGETGPEQFF.

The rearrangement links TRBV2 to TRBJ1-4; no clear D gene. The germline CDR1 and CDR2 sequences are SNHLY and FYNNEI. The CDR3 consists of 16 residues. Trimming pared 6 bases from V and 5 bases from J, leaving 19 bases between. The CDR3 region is CASSRTGGSGNEKLFF. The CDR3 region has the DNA TGTGCCAGCAGCCGCACGGGCGGGTCAGGAAATGAAAAACTGTTTTTT.

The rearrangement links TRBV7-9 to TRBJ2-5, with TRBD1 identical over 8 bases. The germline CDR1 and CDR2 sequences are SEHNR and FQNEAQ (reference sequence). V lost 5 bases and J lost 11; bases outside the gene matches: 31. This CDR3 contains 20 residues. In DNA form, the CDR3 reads TGTGCCAGCAGCCCCGGGACAGGAGGCTGGGCAGCAGTCTCCTACAATGAGCAGTACTTC. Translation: CASSPGTGGWAAVSYNEQYF.

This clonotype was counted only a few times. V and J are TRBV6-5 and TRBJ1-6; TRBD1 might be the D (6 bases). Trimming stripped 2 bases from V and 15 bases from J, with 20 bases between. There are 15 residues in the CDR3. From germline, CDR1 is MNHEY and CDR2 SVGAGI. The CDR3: CASSYDGGLRLGLHF. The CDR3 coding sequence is TGTGCCAGCAGTTACGACGGGGGGCTCCGACTTGGCCTCCACTTT.

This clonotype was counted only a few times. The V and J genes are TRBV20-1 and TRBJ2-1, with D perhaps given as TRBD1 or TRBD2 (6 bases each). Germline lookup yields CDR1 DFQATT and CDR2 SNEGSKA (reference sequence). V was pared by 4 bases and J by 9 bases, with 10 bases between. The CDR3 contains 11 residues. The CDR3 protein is CSATEGGEQFF. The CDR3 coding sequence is TGCAGTGCTACCGAGGGGGGTGAGCAGTTCTTC.

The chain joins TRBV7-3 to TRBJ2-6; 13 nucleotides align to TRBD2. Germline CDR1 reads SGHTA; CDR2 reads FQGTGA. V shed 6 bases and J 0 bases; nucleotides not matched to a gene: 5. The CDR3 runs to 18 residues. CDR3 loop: CASSRLAGGSSGANVLTF. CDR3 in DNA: TGTGCCAGCAGTCGACTAGCGGGGGGTAGCTCTGGGGCCAACGTCCTGACTTTC.

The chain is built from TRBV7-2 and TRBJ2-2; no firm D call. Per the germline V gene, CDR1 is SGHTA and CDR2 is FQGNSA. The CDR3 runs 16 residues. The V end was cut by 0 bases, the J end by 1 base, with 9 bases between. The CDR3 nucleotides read TGTGCCAGCAGCTTAGCCACGGGTTTGAACACCGGGGAGCTGTTTTTT. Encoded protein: CASSLATGLNTGELFF.